Included here is one T cell receptor beta chain sequence, with context. This entry comes from a study of blood T cell repertoires in COVID-19. The ends were cut back, 2 bases at V and 7 bases at J, with 16 bases in the middle. Germline V lookup: CDR1 SGHKS, CDR2 YYEKEE (reference sequence). The CDR3 consists of 16 residues. The data were produced by immunoSEQ multiplex PCR, yet TCRdb's version contains in-frame clones alone and is incomplete. The sample includes roughly 150,000 clones, 85% to 90% seen only once; the top ten take about a tenth. Sequencing used peripheral blood. The chain carries TRBV5-5 and TRBJ1-6, with D possibly being TRBD1 (5 bases). The receptor comes from an older woman with COVID-19, enrolled during active disease. This CDR3 reads CASSLRGPLSNSPLHF. Here the CDR3 DNA reads TGTGCCAGCAGCTTAAGGGGTCCCCTTAGCAATTCACCCCTCCACTTT.